The 18 T cell receptor beta chains reported below all come from one sample, sequenced in a study of blood T cell repertoires in COVID-19. Sequenced by immunoSEQ multiplex PCR; TCRdb stores in-frame clones only, minus some. Seen here are 250,000 to 300,000 clones, around 83% observed once, and the top ten hold 5%. Sequencing was performed on PBMCs or T cells enriched from blood (not recorded which). These receptors all come from a man aged 35-49 years who had been exposed to COVID-19.

This rearrangement joins TRBV4-1 to TRBJ1-2; 8 nucleotides match TRBD1. CDR3 length: 15 residues. J gave up 8 bases and V 0 bases, and 8 bases lay outside the gene matches. Per germline, CDR1 MGHRA and CDR2 YSYEKL. The CDR3 sequence: CASSQDSDRASGYTF. The CDR3 DNA sequence: TGCGCCAGCAGCCAAGATTCGGACAGGGCCTCAGGCTACACCTTC.

J is TRBJ2-7 and V is TRBV5-1; 7 nucleotides line up with TRBD2. There are 14 residues in the CDR3. Germline CDR1 is SGHRS and CDR2 is YFSETQ. Trimming cost V 0 bases and J 7 bases; bases outside gene matches: 7. DNA for the CDR3: TGCGCCAGCAGCTTGGAGGCGGGGGACCTGGAGCAGTACTTC. It translates to CASSLEAGDLEQYF.

The rearrangement uses TRBV7-6 and TRBJ2-5, with D unclear. Trimming removed 3 bases from V and 0 bases from J, with 5 bases in between. This CDR3 is built from 13 residues. Germline CDR1 SGHVS, CDR2 FNYEAQ. This chain's CDR3 is CASSFSDQETQYF. The CDR3 DNA is TGTGCCAGCAGCTTCTCGGACCAAGAGACCCAGTACTTC.

The chain combines TRBV5-4 with TRBJ2-5, with 13 bases matching TRBD2. The germline CDR1 and CDR2 sequences are SGHNT and YYREEE (reference sequence). After removal of 6 bases from V and 5 bases from J, the junction contained 10 bases not matched to a gene. The CDR3 has 16 amino acids. As DNA, the CDR3 is TGTGCCAGCATAGCCCCAGGACTAGCGGGAGTTGAGACCCAGTACTTC. This codes for CASIAPGLAGVETQYF.

V and J are TRBV6-6 and TRBJ2-7; 13 nucleotides line up with TRBD2. In germline, CDR1 is MNHNY, CDR2 SVGAGI (reference sequence). The ends lost 5 bases at V and 3 bases at J; junction bases unmatched: 7. The CDR3 is 16 amino acids. The CDR3 here is CASSHQGTSGNYEQYF. The CDR3 nucleotides are TGTGCCAGCAGTCACCAAGGGACTAGCGGGAACTACGAGCAGTACTTC.

This clone was seen only a few times. The chain couples TRBV9 to TRBJ2-7, with TRBD1 identical over 7 bases. This CDR3 has 14 residues. From germline, CDR1 is SGDLS and CDR2 YYNGEE. V was clipped by 3 bases and J by 6 bases; unmatched bases: 9. CDR3 protein: CASSAGDSQFEQYF. Written as DNA, the CDR3 is TGTGCCAGCAGCGCAGGGGACAGTCAGTTCGAGCAGTACTTC.

The chain uses TRBV9 and TRBJ1-1; D might be TRBD1 (5 bases). V shed 4 bases and J shed 7 bases, with 17 bases lying between them. The V gene's germline CDR1 is SGDLS and CDR2 YYNGEE. The CDR3 covers 14 residues. CDR3 nucleotides: TGTGCCAGCAGCACCCAGGGTTTCGGCAATGAAGCTTTCTTT. Protein: CASSTQGFGNEAFF. Variable domain in full (rest from reference TRBV9 and TRBJ1-1): DSGVTQTPKHLITATGQRVTLRCSPRSGDLSVYWYQQSLDQGLQFLIQYYNGEERAKGNILERFSAQQFPDLHSELNLSSLELGDSALYFCASSTQGFGNEAFFGQGTRLTVV.

V is TRBV7-9 and J is TRBJ2-1; D is possibly TRBD2 (6 bases). Germline-derived CDR1 and CDR2 are SEHNR and FQNEAQ (reference sequence). V lost 5 bases to trimming and J lost 5 bases, with 16 bases between them. The CDR3 loop spans 15 amino acids. CDR3 bases: TGTGCCAGCAGCCCCCGGGGGATACAAGACAATGAGCAGTTCTTC. It codes for CASSPRGIQDNEQFF. Full variable domain (outside the CDR3, taken from reference TRBV7-9 and TRBJ2-1): DTGVSQNPRHKITKRGQNVTFRCDPISEHNRLYWYRQTLGQGPEFLTYFQNEAQLEKSRLLSDRFSAERPKGSFSTLEIQRTEQGDSAMYLCASSPRGIQDNEQFFGPGTRLTVL.

This clone has just one count. The gene calls are TRBV5-1 and TRBJ2-1, with 7 positions matching TRBD2. The CDR3 spans 17 residues. With V trimmed by 0 bases and J by 4 bases, 10 bases remained unmatched. Germline-derived CDR1 and CDR2 are SGHRS and YFSETQ. The CDR3 nucleotides are TGCGCCAGCAGCTTGGTGCCTAGCGGTTCTATTTACAATGAGCAGTTCTTC. Amino acid sequence: CASSLVPSGSIYNEQFF. The whole variable domain, filled in from reference TRBV5-1 and TRBJ2-1, reads KAGVTQTPRYLIKTRGQQVTLSCSPISGHRSVSWYQQTPGQGLQFLFEYFSETQRNKGNFPGRFSGRQFSNSRSEMNVSTLELGDSALYLCASSLVPSGSIYNEQFFGPGTRLTVL.

The rearrangement links TRBV6-5 to TRBJ1-2, with D uncertain. Trimming pared 11 bases from V and 7 bases from J, leaving 20 bases between. CDR1 and CDR2 from the germline V gene are MNHEY and SVGAGI. The CDR3 has 13 residues. In nucleotides, the CDR3 is TGTGCCGGATCAGAGACCTCGGACTTTGGCTACACCTTC. Residues: CAGSETSDFGYTF.

The CDR3 is CASSLGGLVTSGEQETQYF. In nucleotides, the CDR3 is TGTGCCAGCAGCTTAGGTGGTTTAGTTACTAGCGGGGAACAAGAGACCCAGTACTTC. This chain joins TRBV11-3 and TRBJ2-5, with 10 positions matching TRBD2. From germline, CDR1 is SGHNT and CDR2 YENEEA. After removal of 1 base from V and 2 bases from J, the junction contained 13 bases not matched to a gene. CDR3 length: 19 amino acids.

A few counts support this clone. This CDR3 is CASSLGTENYGYTF. CDR3 in DNA: TGCGCCAGCAGCTTGGGGACAGAAAACTATGGCTACACCTTC. The gene calls are TRBV5-1 and TRBJ1-2, with D possibly TRBD1 on 6 matching bases. Germline CDR1 is SGHRS and CDR2 is YFSETQ. Trimming left V 0 bases short and J 2 bases short, with 8 bases between. This CDR3 region has 14 residues.

The chain uses TRBV11-3 and TRBJ2-5, with a weak D call TRBD2 (6 bases). Germline V gene data show CDR1 as SGHNT and CDR2 as YENEEA. The V gene lost 1 base and the J gene lost 3 bases, with 27 bases spanning the gap. The CDR3 runs to 20 residues. DNA of the CDR3: TGTGCCAGCAGCTTAGGCGGAGGGCGTACGTATGAAGGGGAAGAAGAGACCCAGTACTTC. This encodes CASSLGGGRTYEGEEETQYF.

This clone was observed a single time. Other DNA sequences in this sample translate to the same CDR3. This rearrangement joins TRBV19 to TRBJ1-5; TRBD1 might be the D (5 bases). Germline assignment: CDR1 LNHDA and CDR2 SQIVND (reference sequence). V lost 2 bases and J lost 7, with 9 bases in between. The length of the CDR3 is 13 residues. The CDR3 coding sequence is TGTGCCAGTAGTATACAGGGAGGGCAGCCCCAGCATTTT. Its translation is CASSIQGGQPQHF.

The chain recombines TRBV3-1 (or the pseudogene TRBV3-2) with TRBJ2-5, with a tentative D call TRBD1 (5 bases). The CDR3 totals 15 residues. Trimming cost V 0 bases and J 4 bases, with 12 bases left between them. Per germline, CDR1 LGHDT and CDR2 YNNKEL (reference sequence). As DNA, the CDR3 is TGTGCCAGCAGCCAAGATGGGGCGGACGGAGAGACCCAGTACTTC. It codes for CASSQDGADGETQYF.

The V and J genes are TRBV2 and TRBJ1-1; perhaps TRBD1 as D (6 bases). There are 13 residues in the CDR3. CDR1 and CDR2 from the germline V gene are SNHLY and FYNNEI. V lost 2 bases, J lost 8 bases, and 12 bases lay in between. CDR3 in DNA: TGTGCCAGCAGTGAAAACAGGGCAAGGGAAGCTTTCTTT. Protein product: CASSENRAREAFF.

The genes are TRBV7-3 and TRBJ2-1, with 13 bases aligning to TRBD2. Germline V gives CDR1 SGHTA, CDR2 FQGTGA. Losses at the gene ends were 4 bases for V and 7 bases for J; bases not matched to a gene: 1. The CDR3 is made up of 14 amino acids. DNA of the CDR3: TGTGCCAGCAGCTCACTAGCGGGAGGGAATGAGCAGTTCTTC. It specifies CASSSLAGGNEQFF.

The CDR3 loop is CSARGAPEAFF. The CDR3 DNA sequence: TGCAGTGCTCGAGGGGCCCCTGAAGCTTTCTTT. The gene calls are TRBV20-1 and TRBJ1-1; D possibly corresponds to TRBD1 (5 bases). This CDR3 spans 11 amino acids. CDR1 is DFQATT, CDR2 SNEGSKA, per germline (reference sequence). V was shortened by 5 bases and J by 6 bases, with 10 bases between the two germline ends.